These T cell receptor beta chains were read from a single sample in a study of T cell changes during pregnancy in multiple sclerosis. Data came from immunoSEQ multiplex PCR; TCRdb stores just in-frame clones and leaves some out. There are some 31,000 clones in the sample; around 90% occur only once, and 4.5% to 6.5% lies in the top ten. Sequenced here: CD8+ T cells from peripheral blood mononuclear cells, sampled before pregnancy. These receptors came from a female donor with multiple sclerosis, enrolled in a pregnancy study. CDR3s leave out the opening cysteine and the closing phenylalanine or tryptophan. Fields, in order: V gene, J gene, CDR3 protein.

TRBV6-5	TRBJ1-2	ASSDGENGYT
TRBV6-4	TRBJ2-1	ATPPVLAGVGNEQF
TRBV27	TRBJ2-1	ASSLDSYNEQF
TRBV27	TRBJ2-1	ASSPGLADNEQF
TRBV6-6	TRBJ2-7	ATNEGQFYEQY
TRBV5-4	TRBJ2-1	ASLQGVQEGGSSSYNEQF
TRBV4-1	TRBJ2-3	ASSQAAPRADTQY
TRBV4-1	TRBJ2-4	ASSQLPPGSVLNIQY
TRBV27	TRBJ2-2	ASRGAGELF
TRBV13	TRBJ1-3	ASSFGSGTGSSGNTIY
TRBV5-4	TRBJ2-2	ASSVGEAGELF
TRBV4-1	TRBJ2-7	ASSPTRDRGFREQY
TRBV30	TRBJ2-7	AWSFSGEQY
TRBV28	TRBJ1-1	ASTLTGSEAF
TRBV15	TRBJ2-5	ATSRGTGEVETQY
TRBV27	TRBJ2-7	ASSLIPGQGTYEQY
TRBV27	TRBJ2-3	ASSLMGTGNTQY
TRBV4-3	TRBJ2-1	ASSQGTSATVYNEQF
TRBV9	TRBJ2-1	ASSVVATSGLNEQF
TRBV7-2	TRBJ2-1	ASSIRPYGNEQF
TRBV19	TRBJ1-1	ASSRGLLRGGRNTEAF
TRBV6-1	TRBJ2-7	ASSAGNLYEQY